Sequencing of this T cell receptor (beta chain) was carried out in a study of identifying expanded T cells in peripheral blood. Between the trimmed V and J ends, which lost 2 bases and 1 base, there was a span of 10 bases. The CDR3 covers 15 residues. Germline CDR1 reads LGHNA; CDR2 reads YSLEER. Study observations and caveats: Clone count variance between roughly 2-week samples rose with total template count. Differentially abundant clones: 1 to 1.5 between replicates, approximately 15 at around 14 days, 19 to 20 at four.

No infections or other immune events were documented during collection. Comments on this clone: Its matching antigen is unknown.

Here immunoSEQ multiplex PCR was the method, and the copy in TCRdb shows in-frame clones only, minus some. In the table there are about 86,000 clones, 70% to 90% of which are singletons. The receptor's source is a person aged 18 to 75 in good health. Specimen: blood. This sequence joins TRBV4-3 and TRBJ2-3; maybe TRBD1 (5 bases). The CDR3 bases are TGCGCCAGCAGCCAACAGGGCAGGGGCACAGATACGCAGTATTTT. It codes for CASSQQGRGTDTQYF.